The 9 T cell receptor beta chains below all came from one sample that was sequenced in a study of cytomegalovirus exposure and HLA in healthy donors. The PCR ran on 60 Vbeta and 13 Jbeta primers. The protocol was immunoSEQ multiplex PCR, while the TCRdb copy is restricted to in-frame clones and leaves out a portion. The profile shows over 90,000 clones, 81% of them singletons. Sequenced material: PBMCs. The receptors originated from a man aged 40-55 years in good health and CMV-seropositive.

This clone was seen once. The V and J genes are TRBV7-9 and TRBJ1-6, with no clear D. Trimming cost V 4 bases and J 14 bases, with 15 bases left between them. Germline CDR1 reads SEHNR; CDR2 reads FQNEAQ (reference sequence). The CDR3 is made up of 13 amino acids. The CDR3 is CASSYGRGGSLHF. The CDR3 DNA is TGTGCCAGCAGCTACGGACGGGGTGGATCCCTCCACTTT.

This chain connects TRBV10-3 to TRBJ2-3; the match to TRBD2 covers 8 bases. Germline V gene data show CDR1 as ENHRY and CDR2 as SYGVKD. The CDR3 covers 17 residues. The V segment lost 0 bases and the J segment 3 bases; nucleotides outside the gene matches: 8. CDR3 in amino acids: CAISESRGSGSTDTQYF. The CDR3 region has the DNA TGTGCCATCAGTGAGTCCAGGGGAAGCGGGAGTACAGATACGCAGTATTTT.

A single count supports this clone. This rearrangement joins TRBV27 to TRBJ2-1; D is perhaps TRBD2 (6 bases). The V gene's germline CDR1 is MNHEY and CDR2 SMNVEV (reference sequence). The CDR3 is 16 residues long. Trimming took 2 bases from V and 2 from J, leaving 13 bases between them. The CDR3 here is CASSLAAGTPYNEQFF. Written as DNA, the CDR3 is TGTGCCAGCAGTTTAGCCGCCGGGACTCCCTACAATGAGCAGTTCTTC.

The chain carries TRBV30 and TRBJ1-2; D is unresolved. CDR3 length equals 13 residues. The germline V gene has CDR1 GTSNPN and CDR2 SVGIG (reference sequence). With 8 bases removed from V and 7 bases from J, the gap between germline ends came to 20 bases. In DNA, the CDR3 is TGTGCCCAATTGGTCGTTGGAGGTTCTGGCTACACCTTC. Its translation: CAQLVVGGSGYTF.

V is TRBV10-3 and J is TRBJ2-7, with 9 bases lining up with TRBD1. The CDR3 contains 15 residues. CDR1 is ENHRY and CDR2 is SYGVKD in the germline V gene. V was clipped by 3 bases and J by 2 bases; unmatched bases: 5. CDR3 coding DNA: TGTGCCATCAGTGAAGGGACAGGGTTTGCCTACGAGCAGTACTTC. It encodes CAISEGTGFAYEQYF.

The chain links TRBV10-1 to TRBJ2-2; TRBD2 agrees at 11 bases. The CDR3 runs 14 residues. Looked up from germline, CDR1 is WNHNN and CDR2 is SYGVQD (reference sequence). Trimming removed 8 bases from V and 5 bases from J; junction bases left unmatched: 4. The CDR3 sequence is CASAGTSGTGELFF. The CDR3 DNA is TGCGCCAGCGCTGGGACTAGCGGAACCGGGGAGCTGTTTTTT.

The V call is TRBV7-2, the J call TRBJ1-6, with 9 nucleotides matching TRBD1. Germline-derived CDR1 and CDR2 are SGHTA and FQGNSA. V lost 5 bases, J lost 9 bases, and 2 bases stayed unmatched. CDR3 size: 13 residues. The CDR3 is CASSPDRGSPLHF. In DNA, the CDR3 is TGTGCCAGCAGCCCGGACAGGGGTTCACCCCTCCACTTT.

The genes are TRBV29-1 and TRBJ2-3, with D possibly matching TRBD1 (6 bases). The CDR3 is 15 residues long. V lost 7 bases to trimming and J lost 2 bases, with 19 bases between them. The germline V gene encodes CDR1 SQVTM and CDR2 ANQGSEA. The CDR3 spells CSATAPGGYTDTQYF. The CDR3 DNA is TGCAGCGCGACGGCTCCTGGGGGCTACACAGATACGCAGTATTTT.

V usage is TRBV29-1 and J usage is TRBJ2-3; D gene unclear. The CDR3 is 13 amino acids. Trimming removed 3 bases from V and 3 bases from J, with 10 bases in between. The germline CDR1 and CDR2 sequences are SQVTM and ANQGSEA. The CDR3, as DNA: TGCAGCGTTGATCAACCGGGTACAGATACGCAGTATTTT. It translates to CSVDQPGTDTQYF.